Presented here are 18 T cell receptor beta chains from one specimen sequenced in a study of PD-1 blockade in classical Hodgkin lymphoma. Here immunoSEQ multiplex PCR was the method, and the copy in TCRdb shows in-frame clones only, minus some. The sample includes 25,000 to 30,000 clones, over 70% of them seen just once. Time point of the sample: cycle 4 day 1 (C4D1), after five to seven weeks of nivolumab. Autologous stem cell transplantation was followed by relapse in every patient, and brentuximab vedotin exposure varied. This specimen consisted of peripheral blood mononuclear cells (PBMCs), obtained before the fourth cycle of nivolumab. These receptors all come from a human donor with classical Hodgkin lymphoma.

As to this clone: Other DNA sequences in the sample encode the same CDR3. This chain joins TRBV9 and TRBJ1-5; D unclear. There are 13 residues in the CDR3. From germline, CDR1 is SGDLS and CDR2 YYNGEE. The ends were cut back, 2 bases at V and 0 bases at J, with 3 bases in the middle. This chain's CDR3 is CASSVGSNQPQHF. The CDR3 region has the DNA TGTGCCAGCAGCGTGGGTAGCAATCAGCCCCAGCATTTT.

This chain connects TRBV18 to TRBJ2-3; perhaps D is TRBD1 or TRBD2 (6 bases each). This CDR3 comprises 15 residues. V lost 6 bases, J lost 6 bases, and 19 bases lay in between. The germline V gene encodes CDR1 KGHSH and CDR2 LQKENI. Here the CDR3 reads CASSRSWGDTDTQYF. In DNA form, the CDR3 reads TGTGCCAGCTCCCGATCATGGGGGGACACGGATACGCAGTATTTT.

The rearrangement links TRBV5-6 to TRBJ1-1; a possible D gene is TRBD1 (5 bases). V was shortened by 0 bases and J by 1 base, with 13 bases between the two germline ends. CDR1 is SGHDT, CDR2 YYEEEE, per germline. The CDR3 contains 16 residues. CDR3 nucleotides: TGTGCCAGCAGCTTGGGACAGCTACTTTCGAACACTGAAGCTTTCTTT. Translated, it gives CASSLGQLLSNTEAFF. The whole variable domain, remainder taken from reference TRBV5-6 and TRBJ1-1, is DAGVTQSPTHLIKTRGQQVTLRCSPKSGHDTVSWYQQALGQGPQFIFQYYEEEERQRGNFPDRFSGHQFPNYSSELNVNALLLGDSALYLCASSLGQLLSNTEAFFGQGTRLTVV.

The rearrangement joins TRBV6-5 to TRBJ2-5; 10 bases agree with TRBD2. The CDR3 length is 14 residues. Germline V CDR1 and CDR2: MNHEY, SVGAGI. The trim removed 5 bases at V and 1 base at J, leaving 1 base unmatched. In nucleotides, the CDR3 is TGTGCCAGCAGTGGACTAGCGGCCCAAGAGACCCAGTACTTC. Its translation is CASSGLAAQETQYF.

The chain couples TRBV7-4 to TRBJ2-7, with TRBD1 matching over 7 bases. The germline CDR1 and CDR2 sequences are SGHVT and SQSDAQ. With V trimmed by 4 bases and J by 2 bases, 26 bases remained unmatched. CDR3 length: 21 amino acids. As DNA, the CDR3 is TGTGCCAGCAGCTGCGTTTTATGCGAGGGACAGCCGTCACTGATTACCTACGAGCAGTACTTC. This codes for CASSCVLCEGQPSLITYEQYF. Variable domain in full (rest from reference TRBV7-4 and TRBJ2-7): GAGVSQSPRYKVAKRGRDVALRCDSISGHVTLYWYRQTLGQGSEVLTYSQSDAQRDKSGRPSGRFSAERPERSVSTLKIQRTEQGDSAVYLCASSCVLCEGQPSLITYEQYFGPGTRLTVT.

The J gene is TRBJ2-7, the V gene TRBV5-3; perhaps TRBD2 as D (6 bases). TRBV5-3 is placed among ORFs of uncertain function. The length of the CDR3 is 13 residues. V shed 10 bases and J shed 1 base, with 15 bases lying between them. CDR3 in amino acids: CACRGMGSYEQYF. The CDR3 region has the DNA TGTGCCTGTCGGGGGATGGGGTCCTACGAGCAGTACTTC.

The chain carries TRBV14 and TRBJ2-3; TRBD1 is a possible D gene (5 bases). CDR3 size: 15 residues. Germline lookup yields CDR1 SGHDN and CDR2 FVKESK. V lost 4 bases and J lost 0, with 11 bases in between. The CDR3 sequence: CASSPLGVSTDTQYF. CDR3 coding DNA: TGTGCCAGCAGCCCTTTAGGGGTTAGCACAGATACGCAGTATTTT.

This chain joins TRBV10-3 and TRBJ1-1, with 7 bases matching TRBD1. Germline CDR1 ENHRY, CDR2 SYGVKD. Trimming took 6 bases from V and 5 from J; bases not matched to a gene: 9. The CDR3 has 14 amino acids. DNA for the CDR3: TGTGCCATCAGCCTAAAGGGGGCAGGGACTGAAGCTTTCTTT. Amino acid sequence: CAISLKGAGTEAFF.

J is TRBJ2-5 and V is TRBV1; the D segment call TRBD1 is taken from the table without a DNA check. TRBV1 is a recognized pseudogene. This CDR3 is built from 19 residues. The CDR3 coding sequence is TGCACCAGCAGCCAAGACCCGGTAGCCGGGACAGGGACTCAAGAGACCCAGTACTTC. Its translation is CTSSQDPVAGTGTQETQYF.

V usage is TRBV6-5 and J usage is TRBJ1-2; D gene ambiguous. Trimming removed 5 bases from V and 4 bases from J, with 11 bases in between. The CDR3 length is 13 residues. Germline CDR1 and CDR2: MNHEY and SVGAGI. The CDR3 loop reads CASSPSRLYGYTF. Written as DNA, the CDR3 is TGTGCCAGCAGTCCCTCGAGACTCTATGGCTACACCTTC.

This rearrangement joins TRBV19 to TRBJ2-3; the D gene is possibly TRBD2 (5 bases). Between the trimmed V and J ends, which lost 8 bases and 1 base, there was a span of 16 bases. Germline values: CDR1 LNHDA, CDR2 SQIVND (reference sequence). The length of the CDR3 is 15 residues. CDR3 sequence reads: CASGWPGRRTDTQYF. CDR3 DNA sequence: TGTGCCAGTGGTTGGCCGGGGAGACGCACAGATACGCAGTATTTT. Combining the CDR3 with reference TRBV19 and TRBJ2-3 gives the whole variable domain DGGITQSPKYLFRKEGQNVTLSCEQNLNHDAMYWYRQDPGQGLRLIYYSQIVNDFQKGDIAEGYSVSREKKESFPLTVTSAQKNPTAFYLCASGWPGRRTDTQYFGPGTRLTVL.

This clone has only one observation. The chain uses TRBV7-9 and TRBJ2-1, with 8 bases identical to TRBD2. With V trimmed by 2 bases and J by 14 bases, 5 bases remained unmatched. The germline V gene encodes CDR1 SEHNR and CDR2 FQNEAQ (reference sequence). The CDR3 runs to 12 residues. As DNA, the CDR3 is TGTGCCAGCAGCTTATATCCAGCGGGGGAGTTCTTC. Amino acid sequence: CASSLYPAGEFF.

The chain joins TRBV27 to TRBJ2-3; no clear D. The germline V gene encodes CDR1 MNHEY and CDR2 SMNVEV (reference sequence). The CDR3 loop spans 13 amino acids. V was trimmed by 3 bases and J by 2 bases, leaving 6 bases between them. CDR3 region: CASSFILTDTQYF. The CDR3 bases are TGTGCCAGCAGTTTCATCCTCACAGATACGCAGTATTTT.

The chain combines TRBV5-1 with TRBJ2-6; the D is unclear. Germline CDR1 is SGHRS and CDR2 is YFSETQ. The CDR3 consists of 17 residues. The germline V and J ends were trimmed by 2 bases and 0 bases, with 12 bases remaining between them. DNA of the CDR3: TGCGCCAGCAGCTTCAACCCAGGCCGCTCTGGGGCCAACGTCCTGACTTTC. Its translation: CASSFNPGRSGANVLTF.

In this sample, this clone turned up once. The gene calls are TRBV11-3 and TRBJ2-1; TRBD1 matches 8 bases. CDR1 SGHNT and CDR2 YENEEA come from the germline V gene. Trimming removed 4 bases from V and 6 bases from J; junction bases left unmatched: 2. The CDR3 contains 13 residues. In DNA, the CDR3 is TGTGCCAGCAGCTCCGGGACAGGCAATGAGCAGTTCTTC. Its protein product is CASSSGTGNEQFF. Using reference TRBV11-3 and TRBJ2-1 for the parts outside the CDR3, the full variable domain is EAGVVQSPRYKIIEKKQPVAFWCNPISGHNTLYWYLQNLGQGPELLIRYENEEAVDDSQLPKDRFSAERLKGVDSTLKIQPAELGDSAVYLCASSSGTGNEQFFGPGTRLTVL.

This clone is a singleton in its sample. The chain links TRBV6-5 to TRBJ2-1, with D perhaps matching TRBD1 (5 bases). The CDR3 is made up of 14 amino acids. The germline gives CDR1 MNHEY, CDR2 SVGAGI. V was clipped by 5 bases and J by 2 bases, with 10 bases between them. The CDR3 DNA reads TGTGCCAGCAGTGGTAGGGGTACCTACAATGAGCAGTTCTTC. Translated, it gives CASSGRGTYNEQFF.

V is TRBV5-1 and J is TRBJ1-1; 9 bases agree with TRBD1. This CDR3 region has 14 residues. CDR1 and CDR2 (germline): SGHRS, YFSETQ. After removal of 5 bases from V and 5 bases from J, the junction contained 7 bases not matched to a gene. CDR3 region: CASRVGTGNTEAFF. For the CDR3, the DNA is TGCGCCAGCAGGGTCGGGACAGGGAATACTGAAGCTTTCTTT.

This sequence joins TRBV15 and TRBJ1-4; 10 bases agree with TRBD1. After removal of 5 bases from V and 5 bases from J, the junction contained 2 bases not matched to a gene. This CDR3 comprises 14 residues. Germline CDR1 is LNHNV and CDR2 is YYDKDF (reference sequence). DNA of the CDR3: TGTGCCACCAGCCTGGGACAGGGGAATGAAAAACTGTTTTTT. Translated, it gives CATSLGQGNEKLFF.